The 31 T cell receptor beta chains reported below all come from one sample, sequenced in a study of T-cell reconstitution after alpha-beta-depleted transplantation in children. The library targeted TCRbeta and was prepared with unique molecular identifiers. Each CDR3 protein gets one entry after TCRdb re-called the PCR reads with MiXCR. This repertoire shows approximately 400,000 distinct CDR3 sequences, about a tenth found once; its top ten account for 4.5% to 6%. The source material was PBMCs from the stem cell graft donor, sampled from the stem cell graft. These receptors were collected from a human donor who donated a stem cell graft to a child with acute myeloid leukemia.

This clonotype has only one observation. The junction departs from germline at one end; a sequencing error may be responsible. This chain joins TRBV29-1 and TRBJ1-1; D is unresolved. Germline CDR1 SQVTM, CDR2 ANQGSEA. CDR3 length equals 14 residues. The CDR3 spells CSIVWYGMNAEAFF. As DNA, the CDR3 is TGCAGCATTGTATGGTACGGAATGAACGCTGAAGCTTTCTTT. The whole variable domain, remainder taken from reference TRBV29-1 and TRBJ1-1, is SAVISQKPSRDICQRGTSLTIQCQVDSQVTMMFWYRQQPGQSLTLIATANQGSEATYESGFVIDKFPISRPNLTFSTLTVSNMSPEDSSIYLCSIVWYGMNAEAFFGQGTRLTVV.

In this sample, this clonotype turned up a few times. CDR3 loop: CAISDGTSGRAYEQYF. CDR3 sequence (DNA): TGTGCCATCAGTGACGGGACTAGCGGGAGGGCCTACGAGCAGTACTTC. V usage is TRBV10-3 and J usage is TRBJ2-7; 16 bases agree with TRBD2. From germline, CDR1 is ENHRY and CDR2 SYGVKD. After removal of 3 bases from V and 2 bases from J, the junction contained 1 base not matched to a gene. The CDR3 covers 16 residues.

This clonotype has ten or more counts. This rearrangement joins TRBV7-8 to TRBJ2-6; TRBD1 agrees at 11 bases. The germline CDR1 and CDR2 sequences are SGHVS and FQNEAQ. The CDR3 length is 18 residues. J gave up 0 bases and V 2 bases, and 3 bases lay outside the gene matches. This CDR3 reads CASSLLGTGGSGANVLTF. CDR3 coding DNA: TGTGCCAGCAGCTTACTTGGGACAGGGGGCTCTGGGGCCAACGTCCTGACTTTC.

This clonotype showed up just a few times. V usage is TRBV7-2 and J usage is TRBJ2-5; D not resolved. The CDR3 is 15 residues long. V was cut by 5 bases and J by 2 bases, with 15 bases left in between. The germline CDR1 and CDR2 sequences are SGHTA and FQGNSA. The CDR3 bases are TGTGCCAGCAGCCCCAATGGGCGGCCACAAGAGACCCAGTACTTC. Its translation: CASSPNGRPQETQYF.

This clonotype has only one observation. This chain uses TRBV5-1 with TRBJ2-5; no reliable D call. The germline V and J ends were trimmed by 2 bases and 4 bases, with 9 bases remaining between them. Germline V gene data show CDR1 as SGHRS and CDR2 as YFSETQ. The CDR3 sequence is 13 residues long. Written as DNA, the CDR3 is TGCGCCAGCAGCTTATCCCCGCCAGAGACCCAGTACTTC. It codes for CASSLSPPETQYF.

The genes are TRBV12-3 or TRBV12-4 and TRBJ2-7; D may be TRBD2 (5 bases). V lost 5 bases and J lost 9, with 20 bases in between. The CDR3 spans 14 residues. CDR3: CASSLTRGPGGQYF. CDR3 in DNA: TGTGCCAGCAGTCTTACGCGAGGGCCCGGTGGGCAGTACTTC.

This clonotype turned up a few times. The chain carries TRBV6-1 and TRBJ2-3, with D possibly matching TRBD2 (5 bases). This CDR3 region has 15 residues. Trimming left V 4 bases short and J 0 bases short, with 11 bases between. Per the germline V gene, CDR1 is MNHNS and CDR2 is SASEGT. The CDR3 region is CASSASPISTDTQYF. CDR3 nucleotides: TGTGCCAGCAGTGCTAGCCCTATAAGCACAGATACGCAGTATTTT.

This clonotype came up a few times. The chain employs TRBV10-3 and TRBJ2-7; unclear D gene. The V end was cut by 0 bases, the J end by 2 bases, with 11 bases between. Germline lookup yields CDR1 ENHRY and CDR2 SYGVKD. The CDR3 length is 15 residues. This chain's CDR3 is CAISESANPAYEQYF. CDR3 DNA: TGTGCCATCAGTGAGTCGGCCAACCCAGCCTACGAGCAGTACTTC.

This clonotype was picked up a small number of times. The chain links TRBV20-1 to TRBJ2-1; D is unclear. Germline V gives CDR1 DFQATT, CDR2 SNEGSKA (reference sequence). This CDR3 has 12 amino acids. V lost 5 bases and J 5 bases, leaving 10 bases between the germline ends. The CDR3 loop reads CSARVHHNEQFF. DNA of the CDR3: TGCAGTGCTCGGGTACACCACAATGAGCAGTTCTTC.

This clonotype came up a few times. The J gene is TRBJ1-1, the V gene TRBV11-2, with a tentative D call TRBD1 (5 bases). The germline CDR1 and CDR2 sequences are SGHAT and FQNNGV. The CDR3 extends over 14 amino acids. V lost 1 base and J 4 bases, leaving 10 bases between the germline ends. CDR3 residues: CASSLAGVGTEAFF. In DNA, the CDR3 is TGTGCCAGCAGCTTAGCGGGGGTAGGCACTGAAGCTTTCTTT.

The rearrangement joins TRBV6-5 to TRBJ2-3; tentatively, D is TRBD1 (5 bases). The CDR3 has 17 amino acids. The germline V gene has CDR1 MNHEY and CDR2 SVGAGI. V was cut by 4 bases and J by 0 bases, with 17 bases left in between. CDR3 sequence reads: CASSFGSAGFSTDTQYF. The CDR3 DNA reads as TGTGCCAGCAGTTTTGGATCCGCAGGGTTTAGCACAGATACGCAGTATTTT.

The V and J genes are TRBV20-1 and TRBJ2-5; D is possibly TRBD1 (6 bases). Germline V CDR1 and CDR2: DFQATT, SNEGSKA (reference sequence). The V end was cut by 3 bases, the J end by 5 bases, with 19 bases between. The CDR3 length is 15 residues. The CDR3 coding sequence is TGCAGTGCTAGGGATCCAAGGGGGTCCTGGGAGACCCAGTACTTC. Protein: CSARDPRGSWETQYF.

The rearrangement joins TRBV20-1 to TRBJ1-1; D unclear. This CDR3 is 14 amino acids long. Germline values: CDR1 DFQATT, CDR2 SNEGSKA (reference sequence). V was clipped by 1 base and J by 2 bases, with 11 bases between them. CDR3 sequence (DNA): TGCAGTGCTAGAGGGGGTTCGGGTAACACTGAAGCTTTCTTT. Its protein product is CSARGGSGNTEAFF.

Many counts were recorded for this clonotype. This chain connects TRBV12-3 or TRBV12-4 to TRBJ2-5; D not certain. The V and J ends lost 9 bases and 2 bases respectively, with 4 bases between them. There are 10 residues in the CDR3. DNA of the CDR3: TGTGCCAGTGGACAAGAGACCCAGTACTTC. Encoded protein: CASGQETQYF.

The chain recombines TRBV25-1 with TRBJ2-5; TRBD1 matches 9 bases. This CDR3 is 15 amino acids long. The V gene's germline CDR1 is MGHDK and CDR2 SYGVNS. After removal of 5 bases from V and 6 bases from J, the junction contained 10 bases not matched to a gene. For the CDR3, the DNA is TGTGCCAGCAGTAGACATCGGGGACAGGGAAAGACCCAGTACTTC. This encodes CASSRHRGQGKTQYF.

This clonotype appeared a few times. The chain couples TRBV2 to TRBJ2-7; 7 nucleotides line up with TRBD1. Germline trimming cut 6 bases from V and 0 bases from J; bases unmatched to any gene: 2. CDR1 and CDR2 (germline): SNHLY, FYNNEI. The CDR3 has 13 residues. CDR3 in amino acids: CASRGDSSYEQYV. Here the CDR3 DNA reads TGTGCCAGCAGAGGGGACAGCTCCTACGAGCAGTACGTC.

This clonotype was observed a few times. V usage is TRBV12-3 or TRBV12-4 and J usage is TRBJ1-1, with D possibly being TRBD1 (5 bases). This CDR3 is 14 amino acids long. V lost 6 bases, J lost 5 bases, and 16 bases lay in between. The CDR3 sequence: CASSHGVGATEAFF. CDR3 in DNA: TGTGCCAGCAGCCACGGGGTTGGGGCTACTGAAGCTTTCTTT.

This clonotype showed up just a few times. The chain carries TRBV12-3 or TRBV12-4 and TRBJ1-2; 8 bases line up with TRBD1. V was clipped by 7 bases and J by 4 bases; unmatched bases: 17. There are 17 residues in the CDR3. The CDR3 reads CASTPGGPGQAIYGYTF. The CDR3 coding sequence is TGTGCCAGCACCCCAGGTGGACCGGGACAGGCGATCTATGGCTACACCTTC.

This clonotype was seen many times. This chain uses TRBV20-1 with TRBJ2-5; no firm D call. The CDR3 spans 14 residues. V gave up 0 bases and J gave up 0 bases, with 8 bases separating them. Germline CDR1 is DFQATT and CDR2 is SNEGSKA (reference sequence). This CDR3 reads CSARDRQDQETQYF. CDR3 in DNA: TGCAGTGCTAGAGATAGACAAGACCAAGAGACCCAGTACTTC.

The chain uses TRBV7-2 and TRBJ2-5; D is perhaps TRBD2 (5 bases). The CDR3 contains 17 residues. The germline V and J ends were trimmed by 0 bases and 2 bases, with 16 bases remaining between them. Germline loops: CDR1 SGHTA, CDR2 FQGNSA. CDR3 in DNA: TGTGCCAGCAGCTTAGCGTTTAACGGACTTTTTCAAGAGACCCAGTACTTC. This gives the protein CASSLAFNGLFQETQYF.

The chain recombines TRBV27 with TRBJ2-1; 9 nucleotides agree with TRBD2. CDR3 size: 15 residues. The junction had 10 bases not matched to a gene; V was cut back by 8 bases and J by 5 bases. Per germline, CDR1 MNHEY and CDR2 SMNVEV (reference sequence). The CDR3 region is CASRVGGRADNEQFF. The CDR3 DNA follows: TGTGCCAGCCGTGTTGGCGGGAGGGCCGACAATGAGCAGTTCTTC.

This clonotype was detected only a few times. DNA for the CDR3: TGTGCCAGCAGGCTAGGGTACGAGCAGTTCTTC. Encoded protein: CASRLGYEQFF. The chain uses TRBV7-8 and TRBJ2-1, with no clear D. V dropped 6 bases and J dropped 10 bases, with 10 bases sitting between them. The V gene's germline CDR1 is SGHVS and CDR2 FQNEAQ. The CDR3 is 11 residues long.

This clonotype was observed a few times. The chain employs TRBV29-1 and TRBJ2-5, with 9 bases fitting TRBD1. The germline gives CDR1 SQVTM, CDR2 ANQGSEA. This CDR3 region has 18 residues. V gave up 6 bases and J gave up 2 bases; unmatched junction bases: 19. The CDR3 region has the DNA TGCAGCGTCCTCCTTACGGACAGGGGTTCGCGGAGGCAAGAGACCCAGTACTTC. Its protein product is CSVLLTDRGSRRQETQYF. The whole variable domain, filled in from reference TRBV29-1 and TRBJ2-5, reads SAVISQKPSRDICQRGTSLTIQCQVDSQVTMMFWYRQQPGQSLTLIATANQGSEATYESGFVIDKFPISRPNLTFSTLTVSNMSPEDSSIYLCSVLLTDRGSRRQETQYFGPGTRLLVL.

This clonotype was seen more than once but under ten times. The genes are TRBV20-1 and TRBJ1-4; TRBD1 matches 7 bases. Germline values: CDR1 DFQATT, CDR2 SNEGSKA (reference sequence). J was trimmed by 7 bases and V by 6 bases; bases with no gene match: 11. This CDR3 spans 14 amino acids. CDR3 in DNA: TGCAGTGCCACCGACAAACAGGGGTTTGAAAAACTGTTTTTT. Its translation: CSATDKQGFEKLFF.

The V call is TRBV6-1, the J call TRBJ1-1, with a weak D call TRBD1 (5 bases). The germline V gene has CDR1 MNHNS and CDR2 SASEGT. The germline V and J ends were trimmed by 5 bases and 0 bases, with 13 bases remaining between them. The CDR3 length is 15 residues. The DNA of the CDR3 is TGTGCCAGCAGTACGGACATAACGATGAACACTGAAGCTTTCTTT. Protein sequence: CASSTDITMNTEAFF.

This clonotype was detected ten times or more. The chain joins TRBV3-1 to TRBJ2-2; D remains unclear. The CDR3 is 15 amino acids. With 4 bases removed from V and 3 bases from J, the gap between germline ends came to 12 bases. CDR1 is LGHDT and CDR2 is YNNKEL in the germline V gene (reference sequence). CDR3 loop: CASSPLSSHTGELFF. DNA for the CDR3: TGTGCCAGCAGCCCCCTCTCTTCCCACACCGGGGAGCTGTTTTTT.

The chain is built from TRBV20-1 and TRBJ2-1, with 11 bases matching TRBD2. CDR3 length equals 17 residues. The V gene end was trimmed by 4 bases and the J gene end by 0 bases; junction bases not matched to a gene: 8. Per germline, CDR1 DFQATT and CDR2 SNEGSKA (reference sequence). Here the CDR3 DNA reads TGCAGTGCTACAACTAGCGGGGGAATCAACTCCTACAATGAGCAGTTCTTC. This gives the protein CSATTSGGINSYNEQFF.

This chain links TRBV20-1 with TRBJ1-4, with 9 bases aligning to TRBD1. Trimming removed 6 bases from V and 7 bases from J; junction bases left unmatched: 12. Germline CDR1 and CDR2: DFQATT and SNEGSKA (reference sequence). The CDR3 has 15 residues. The chain's CDR3 is CSASPPGQGVEKLFF. Written as DNA, the CDR3 is TGCAGTGCCTCCCCGCCGGGACAGGGAGTTGAAAAACTGTTTTTT.

This clonotype was observed a few times. The V gene is TRBV4-1, the J gene TRBJ2-5; 14 bases match TRBD2. Germline V CDR1 and CDR2: MGHRA, YSYEKL. V gave up 4 bases and J gave up 5 bases; unmatched junction bases: 15. CDR3 size: 19 residues. This chain's CDR3 is CASSPSLPGLAGVGETQYF. CDR3 nucleotides: TGCGCCAGCAGCCCCTCCCTACCGGGACTAGCGGGAGTGGGGGAGACCCAGTACTTC.

This clonotype was seen more than once but under ten times. This chain uses TRBV10-3 with TRBJ1-2; D unresolved. There are 14 residues in the CDR3. Germline V gene lookup returns CDR1 ENHRY and CDR2 SYGVKD. V was cut by 8 bases and J by 6 bases, with 19 bases left in between. The CDR3 bases are TGTGCCATCGGACGGGCCTCTCTAGCGGATGGCTACACCTTC. Translation: CAIGRASLADGYTF.

This clonotype was recorded many times. This chain links TRBV11-2 with TRBJ2-1, with TRBD2 matching over 8 bases. The CDR3 runs to 18 residues. The J segment lost 1 base and the V segment lost 0 bases, leaving 8 bases of the junction unmatched. CDR1 and CDR2 (germline): SGHAT, FQNNGV. The CDR3 sequence is CASSLDQGGTSSYNEQFF. The CDR3 nucleotides are TGTGCCAGCAGCTTAGATCAAGGCGGGACTAGTTCCTACAATGAGCAGTTCTTC.